This T cell receptor (beta chain) was sequenced in a study of blood T cell repertoires in COVID-19. Study-wide context: PBMCs, B-cell-depleted T cells, or T cells provided the cDNA or gDNA that made up the material.

This CDR3 comprises 15 residues. The ends lost 2 bases at V and 2 bases at J; junction bases unmatched: 3. Germline CDR1 and CDR2: MNHEY and SVGEGT. Comments on this clone: The sample has other DNA sequences that encode this CDR3 too.

Researchers sorted participants into cohorts using their self-reported clinical history. For recovered donors of Cohort 3, there were two negative PCRs, clearance, or symptom resolution. Only in-frame clones appear in the TCRdb table, and some are missing; sequencing was by immunoSEQ multiplex PCR. The table shows about 160,000 clones, with approximately 88% occurring only once. The material sequenced was PBMCs or T cells enriched from blood (not recorded which). The gene calls are TRBV6-2 or TRBV6-3 and TRBJ2-3; TRBD2 agrees at 8 bases. The receptor's source is a woman in her 50s who had recovered from COVID-19. The CDR3, as DNA: TGTGCCAGCAGTTACGTCGGGGGGGTCACAGATACGCAGTATTTT. Protein sequence: CASSYVGGVTDTQYF.